The rows below give T cell receptor beta chains drawn from one sample of a study of T cells in Graves' hyperthyroidism and ophthalmopathy. MiXCR, applied by TCRdb to the multiplex PCR reads, yields one record per CDR3 protein. The table has around 370,000 distinct CDR3 sequences, less than 20% seen once. The sequenced sample consisted of blood. All receptors derive from a man younger than 30 with Graves' ophthalmopathy. The CDR3 runs from the conserved cysteine through the conserved F or W. D genes are given only for firm matches. Only some rows state a clone size, as once, few, many or a class for expanded clones.

TRBV7-3	TRBD2	many	TRBJ2-3	TGTGCCAGCAGCTTATCGCGGGGGGGAGATACGCAGTATTTT	CASSLSRGGDTQYF
TRBV5-5	NA	many	TRBJ2-3	TGTGCCAGCAGCTCAGGCCCCTTCACGACGACGCAGTATTTT	CASSSGPFTTTQYF
TRBV27	NA	few	TRBJ2-1	TGTGCCAGCAGTTTTCTGGGGGGGGGCCAGTTCTTC	CASSFLGGGQFF
TRBV3-1	TRBD1	few	TRBJ2-4	TGTGCCAGCAGCCCGGGACAGGGTCCCATTCAGTACTTC	CASSPGQGPIQYF
TRBV20-1	NA	many	TRBJ2-3	TGCAGTGCTCCAACTAGGGGAGGCGCAGATACGCAGTATTTT	CSAPTRGGADTQYF
TRBV3-1	TRBD2	many	TRBJ2-1	TGTGCCAGCAGCCCGTTAGCGGGGGGGCCGTACAATGAGCAGTTCTTC	CASSPLAGGPYNEQFF
TRBV24-1	TRBD1	NA	TRBJ1-5	TGTGCCACCAGTGACAGGGGGGCTCAGCCCCAGCATTTT	CATSDRGAQPQHF
TRBV5-1	TRBD2	NA	TRBJ2-7	TGCGCCAGCAGCTCCCTTGCGGGAGGGTTCTCCTACGAGCAGTACTTC	CASSSLAGGFSYEQYF
TRBV2	NA	many	TRBJ1-1	TGTGCCAGCAGGGGCCGGAACACTGAAGCTTTCTTT	CASRGRNTEAFF
TRBV20-1	NA	many	TRBJ1-5	TGCAGTGCTAGACCCAGGGAGGGGGTATATAGCAATCAGCCCCAGCATTTT	CSARPREGVYSNQPQHF
TRBV18	TRBD1	NA	TRBJ2-3	TGTGCCAACTCACCCCCGGGACAGGCCACAGATACGCAGTATTTT	CANSPPGQATDTQYF
TRBV12-3/TRBV12-4	NA	NA	TRBJ2-7	TGTGCCAGCAGTTTAGGATGGGCAGGCCGCGGAAGATACGAGCAGTACTTC	CASSLGWAGRGRYEQYF
TRBV2	NA	many	TRBJ2-3	TGTGCCAGCAGACTTATAGATACGCAGTATTTT	CASRLIDTQYF
TRBV18	TRBD1	NA	TRBJ2-5	TGTGCCAGCTCACGCCAGACAGGGGAGCAAGAGACCCAGTACTTC	CASSRQTGEQETQYF
TRBV5-1	TRBD1	NA	TRBJ1-2	TGCGCCAGCAGCTTAAGGTCAGGGGGCGCTGCCTATGGCTACACCTTC	CASSLRSGGAAYGYTF
TRBV15	NA	many	TRBJ2-5	TGTGCCACCAGCCTCATCCGGACACAAGAGACCCAGTACTTC	CATSLIRTQETQYF
TRBV4-1	TRBD2	few	TRBJ2-3	TGCGCCAGCAGCCAAGAAGGCGCCAGCGGGGGGACCCTCACAGATACGCAGTATTTT	CASSQEGASGGTLTDTQYF
TRBV19	NA	many	TRBJ2-5	TGTGCCAGCAGCAAGGGCCGGGAGACCCAGTACTTC	CASSKGRETQYF
TRBV2	NA	many	TRBJ2-1	TGTGCCAGCAGCGACGATATCTTGGGGGTAGGAATGGATGAGCAGTTCTTC	CASSDDILGVGMDEQFF
TRBV7-9	NA	many	TRBJ2-1	TGTGCCAGCAGCCTACGCAATGAGCAGTTCTTC	CASSLRNEQFF
TRBV9	NA	many	TRBJ2-5	TGTGCCAGCAGCGTAGGGTCAGGGAAGGACTTC	CASSVGSGKDF
TRBV7-9	NA	NA	TRBJ1-1	TGTGCCAGCAGCTATACAGAGGAAAGCACTGAAGCTTTCTTT	CASSYTEESTEAFF
TRBV28	NA	many	TRBJ2-1	TGTGCCAGCAGTTTAAAGGCGGGAAGCAGTGAGCAGTTCTTC	CASSLKAGSSEQFF
TRBV5-1	NA	NA	TRBJ2-5	TGCGCCAGCAGCCCAGGGGATGTGGAGACCCAGTACTTC	CASSPGDVETQYF
TRBV3-1	NA	many	TRBJ1-1	TGTGCCAGCAGCCAAAAGGGGAACACTGAAGCTTTCTTT	CASSQKGNTEAFF
TRBV20-1	TRBD2	few	TRBJ2-3	TGCAGTCCCCCGGGAAGCGGGGTGGATACGCAGTATTTT	CSPPGSGVDTQYF
TRBV3-1	NA	few	TRBJ1-2	TGTGCCAGCAGCCATTCGCAGGTGCGCCCCATTGGCTACACCTTC	CASSHSQVRPIGYTF
TRBV29-1	NA	NA	TRBJ1-1	TGCAGCGTTGAAGATGGAAACACTGAAGCTTTCTTT	CSVEDGNTEAFF
TRBV12-3/TRBV12-4	TRBD1	NA	TRBJ1-2	TGTGCCAGCAGAGCGACAGGGGACTATGGCTACACCTTC	CASRATGDYGYTF
TRBV9	NA	once	TRBJ2-5	TGTGCCAGCAGCGTAAGTGGAGCGCCTCAAGAGACCCAGTACTTC	CASSVSGAPQETQYF
TRBV4-1	NA	NA	TRBJ1-5	TGCGCCAGCAGCCACATTCTTCAGGGTCGTACCCAGCATTTT	CASSHILQGRTQHF
TRBV6-5	NA	many	TRBJ1-1	TGTGCCAGCAGTTACTCGGGTCCGGGAACTGAAGCTTTCTTT	CASSYSGPGTEAFF
TRBV10-3	NA	few	TRBJ2-3	TGTGCCATCACCGGGACGACCGGGGGCACAGATACGCAGTATTTT	CAITGTTGGTDTQYF
TRBV3-1	TRBD1	many	TRBJ2-7	TGTGCCAGCAGCCAAGAGGGGACAGGGATCTACGAGCAGTACTTC	CASSQEGTGIYEQYF
TRBV12-3/TRBV12-4	TRBD1	many	TRBJ2-3	TGTGCCAGCGGCCAGACAGGGGGCACAGATACGCAGTATTTT	CASGQTGGTDTQYF
TRBV20-1	NA	many	TRBJ2-7	TGCAGTGCTGACCCCAAGGGGCACGAGCAGTACTTC	CSADPKGHEQYF
TRBV5-1	NA	many	TRBJ1-6	TGCGCCAGCAGCTTGGTTAACAGGGAATCACCCCTCCACTTT	CASSLVNRESPLHF
TRBV19	NA	NA	TRBJ2-3	TGTGCCAGTAGTCGCAGGGTGCCAGATACGCAGTATTTT	CASSRRVPDTQYF
TRBV6-2/TRBV6-3	TRBD2	NA	TRBJ2-3	TGTGCCAGCAGTTACTTGACTAGCGGGGCAGATACGCAGTATTTT	CASSYLTSGADTQYF
TRBV3-1	TRBD2	many	TRBJ2-1	TGTGCCAGCAGCCAAGTAGGATTAAGCGGGAGATACAATGAGCAGTTCTTC	CASSQVGLSGRYNEQFF
TRBV6-1	NA	many	TRBJ2-3	TGTGCCACCAAGGGATATACGCAGTATTTT	CATKGYTQYF
TRBV4-1	NA	many	TRBJ1-1	TGCGCCAGCAGCCAAGTGGGGCAGAAGAACACTGAAGCTTTCTTT	CASSQVGQKNTEAFF
TRBV6-1	TRBD1	many	TRBJ1-5	TGTGCCAGCAGTTTACAGGGGATTAGCAATCAGCCCCAGCATTTT	CASSLQGISNQPQHF
TRBV6-1	NA	NA	TRBJ1-2	TGTGCCAGCGTGAAGGATTTTTATGGCTACACCTTC	CASVKDFYGYTF
TRBV28	TRBD1	many	TRBJ2-2	TGTGCCAGCAGCCCGTCCGGGACAGGGAGCACCGGGGAGCTGTTTTTT	CASSPSGTGSTGELFF
TRBV2	TRBD1	many	TRBJ1-5	TGTGCCAGCAGTGGGACAGGGGTTAGCAATCAGCCCCAGCATTTT	CASSGTGVSNQPQHF
TRBV6-2/TRBV6-3	NA	NA	TRBJ1-5	TGTGCCAGCAGTTACCTTGGAGTCAATCAGCCCCAGCATTTT	CASSYLGVNQPQHF
TRBV7-6	NA	many	TRBJ2-7	TGTGCCAGCAGCTCCGGGACCTGGAACGAGCAGTACTTC	CASSSGTWNEQYF
TRBV28	NA	NA	TRBJ1-5	TGTGCCAGCAGTGAAAACAGAGCCCACGGTCAGCCCCAGCATTTT	CASSENRAHGQPQHF
TRBV6-1	TRBD1	many	TRBJ1-5	TGTGCCAGCAGACCTACAGGGGGCAATCAGCCCCAGCATTTT	CASRPTGGNQPQHF
TRBV29-1	NA	many	TRBJ2-7	TGCAGCGGCCGGACTGGCGGCGACGAGCAGTACTTC	CSGRTGGDEQYF
TRBV19	NA	NA	TRBJ1-2	TGTGCCAGTAGCCCCTCCGCCTGGGGGGATAACTATGGCTACACCTTC	CASSPSAWGDNYGYTF
TRBV20-1	NA	many	TRBJ1-5	TGCAGTGCTAGCATGCTCAGTCAGCCCCAGCATTTT	CSASMLSQPQHF